This TCR beta chain stems from a study of response to subunit inactivated influenza vaccine. TCRdb used MiXCR to reprocess the RT-PCR reads, holding one entry per CDR3 protein. The sample yields about 480,000 distinct CDR3 sequences, 10% to 11% seen once. This clonotype was seen more than once but under ten times. The origin of this receptor is a man between 45 and 60 years old who received an inactivated influenza vaccine. Sequenced here: PBMCs from blood, sampled more than 35 days after vaccination.

The CDR3 protein is CASSLTQKTNEKLFF. CDR3 nucleotides: TGTGCCAGCAGTTTGACCCAGAAGACTAATGAAAAACTGTTTTTT. The chain couples TRBV12-3 or TRBV12-4 to TRBJ1-4; D gene uncertain. The CDR3 loop spans 15 amino acids. V was shortened by 3 bases and J by 2 bases, with 10 bases between the two germline ends.